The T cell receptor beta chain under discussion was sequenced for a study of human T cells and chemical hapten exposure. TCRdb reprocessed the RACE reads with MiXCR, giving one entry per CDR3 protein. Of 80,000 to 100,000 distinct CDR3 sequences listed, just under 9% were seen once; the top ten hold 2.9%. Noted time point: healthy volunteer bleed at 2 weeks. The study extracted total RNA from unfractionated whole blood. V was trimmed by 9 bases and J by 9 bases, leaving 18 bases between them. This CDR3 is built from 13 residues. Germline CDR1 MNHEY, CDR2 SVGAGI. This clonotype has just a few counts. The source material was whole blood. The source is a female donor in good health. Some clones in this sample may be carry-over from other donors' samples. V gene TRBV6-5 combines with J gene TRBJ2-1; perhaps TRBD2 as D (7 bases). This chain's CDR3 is CASRETRGGEQFF. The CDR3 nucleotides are TGTGCCAGTAGAGAAACTAGGGGGGGTGAGCAGTTCTTC.